Presented here are 11 T cell receptor beta chains from one specimen sequenced in a study of T cell responses to AZD1222 COVID-19 vaccine (TCRdb year 2021). What this sample's time point label stands for: baseline before first vaccination. Library prep was done by the immunoSEQ multiplex PCR assay. As stored in TCRdb, this immuneACCESS dataset retains in-frame rearrangements with V and J assigned. A fraction of the clones does not appear; measured against another copy, unresolved V genes explain less than half of the discrepancy, and the remainder lacks a known reason. The table for this sample lists approximately 84,000 clones; more than 80% of them were counted only once. Together, the top ten hold roughly 31% of the sample. The material sequenced was peripheral blood, taken on day 0 of AZD1222 vaccination. Receptor source: an adult in good health.

The chain recombines TRBV5-1 with TRBJ1-1, with no clear D. This CDR3 comprises 15 residues. Germline V CDR1 and CDR2: SGHRS, YFSETQ. Between the trimmed V and J ends, which lost 0 bases and 5 bases, there was a span of 14 bases. CDR3 bases: TGCGCCAGCAGCTTGGAGGTCCTCGAGGAGACTGAAGCTTTCTTT. Encoded protein: CASSLEVLEETEAFF.

This rearrangement joins TRBV29-1 to TRBJ2-5; 8 bases line up with TRBD1. The CDR3 is 12 amino acids. Germline CDR1 reads SQVTM; CDR2 reads ANQGSEA. Trimming cost V 6 bases and J 5 bases; bases outside gene matches: 5. The CDR3 DNA sequence: TGCAGCGTACAGGGGGTCGGCGAGACCCAGTACTTC. It specifies CSVQGVGETQYF.

This chain uses TRBV3-1 (or the pseudogene TRBV3-2) with TRBJ1-2, with a possible D match to TRBD1 (6 bases). V lost 1 base and J 4 bases, leaving 13 bases between the germline ends. The germline V gene encodes CDR1 LGHDT and CDR2 YNNKEL (reference sequence). CDR3 length: 15 amino acids. CDR3 residues: CASSQAWGQRYGYTF. DNA for the CDR3: TGTGCCAGCAGCCAAGCTTGGGGGCAACGCTATGGCTACACCTTC.

This sequence joins TRBV20-1 and TRBJ2-3; D remains ambiguous. Trimming cost V 0 bases and J 9 bases, with 7 bases left between them. Germline CDR1 is DFQATT and CDR2 is SNEGSKA (reference sequence). The CDR3 length is 11 residues. CDR3 loop: CSARDLGTQYF. The CDR3 DNA is TGCAGTGCTAGAGATTTGGGCACGCAGTATTTT.

This chain uses TRBV28 with TRBJ2-2; D is unclear. The CDR3 loop spans 15 amino acids. CDR1 and CDR2 from the germline V gene are MDHEN and SYDVKM. Between the trimmed V and J ends, which lost 7 bases and 6 bases, there was a span of 18 bases. The CDR3 DNA sequence: TGTGCCAGCACCGCAGACTTTCGCCTCGCCGGGGAGCTGTTTTTT. Protein: CASTADFRLAGELFF.

The chain links TRBV10-3 to TRBJ2-1; tentatively, D is TRBD1 or TRBD2 (5 bases each). The V end lost 9 bases, the J end lost 4 bases, and 10 bases lay between the germline ends. The V gene's germline CDR1 is ENHRY and CDR2 SYGVKD. This CDR3 contains 12 residues. The CDR3 loop is CAMGPIYNEQFF. The CDR3 DNA reads as TGTGCCATGGGACCCATTTACAATGAGCAGTTCTTC.

The chain employs TRBV28 and TRBJ1-2; no definite D call. V was cut by 1 base and J by 6 bases, with 15 bases left in between. Germline lookup yields CDR1 MDHEN and CDR2 SYDVKM. The CDR3 spans 15 residues. This CDR3 is CASSLFGLIVDGYTF. In DNA form, the CDR3 reads TGTGCCAGCAGTTTATTCGGACTGATAGTGGATGGCTACACCTTC.

The rearrangement uses TRBV28 and TRBJ1-2; 10 bases map to TRBD1. This CDR3 is 13 amino acids long. Germline CDR1 is MDHEN and CDR2 is SYDVKM. V was pared by 8 bases and J by 4 bases, with 4 bases of the junction left unmatched. CDR3 nucleotide sequence: TGTGCCAGCGCGGACAGGGGGATCTATGGCTACACCTTC. Its translation is CASADRGIYGYTF.

The chain links TRBV3-1 (or the pseudogene TRBV3-2) to TRBJ1-1; D is undetermined. CDR3 length equals 14 residues. The germline V gene encodes CDR1 LGHDT and CDR2 YNNKEL (reference sequence). Trimming pared 4 bases from V and 3 bases from J, leaving 12 bases between. CDR3 sequence reads: CASSLGSMYTEAFF. The CDR3 DNA reads as TGTGCCAGCAGCCTCGGGTCTATGTACACTGAAGCTTTCTTT.

The rearrangement links TRBV3-1 (or the pseudogene TRBV3-2) to TRBJ2-3; D not certain. The CDR3 length is 15 residues. The V and J ends lost 4 bases and 1 base respectively, with 12 bases between them. Germline CDR1 and CDR2: LGHDT and YNNKEL (reference sequence). The CDR3 coding sequence is TGTGCCAGCAGCCTGAGGCGGTTCCGCACAGATACGCAGTATTTT. It yields the protein CASSLRRFRTDTQYF.

The chain recombines TRBV18 with TRBJ2-5, with 7 positions matching TRBD1. The length of the CDR3 is 13 residues. The J segment lost 2 bases and the V segment lost 3 bases, leaving 0 bases of the junction unmatched. Germline CDR1 reads KGHSH; CDR2 reads LQKENI. In nucleotides, the CDR3 is TGTGCCAGCTCACCGGGACAGCAAGAGACCCAGTACTTC. Translating gives CASSPGQQETQYF.